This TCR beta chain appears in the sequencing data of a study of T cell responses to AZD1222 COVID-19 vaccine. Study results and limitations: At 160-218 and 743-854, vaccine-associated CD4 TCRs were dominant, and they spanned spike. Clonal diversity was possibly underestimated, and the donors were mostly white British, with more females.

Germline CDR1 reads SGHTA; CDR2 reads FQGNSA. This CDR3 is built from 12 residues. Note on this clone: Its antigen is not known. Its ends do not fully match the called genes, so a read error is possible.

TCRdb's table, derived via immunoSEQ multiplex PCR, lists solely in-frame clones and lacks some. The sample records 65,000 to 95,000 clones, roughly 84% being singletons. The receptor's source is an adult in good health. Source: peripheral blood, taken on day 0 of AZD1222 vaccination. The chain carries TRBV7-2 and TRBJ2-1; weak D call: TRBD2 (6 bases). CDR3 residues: CASGFTGGEQFF. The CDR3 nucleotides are TGTGCCAGCGGCTTCACCGGGGGTGAGCAGTTCTTC.